One and the same sample provided the 22 T cell receptor beta chains below, sequenced in a study of blood T cell repertoires in COVID-19. Sequencing was performed with immunoSEQ multiplex PCR; in TCRdb, only in-frame clones are kept and a portion is missing. Among under 130,000 clones listed, 70% to 90% were seen once. The source material was peripheral blood. Source of these receptors: a human donor in a cohort sampled during active COVID-19.

J is TRBJ1-2 and V is TRBV6-5; TRBD1 matches at 7 bases. Germline loops: CDR1 MNHEY, CDR2 SVGAGI. V lost 4 bases to trimming and J lost 10 bases; unmatched junction nucleotides: 12. The CDR3 loop spans 14 amino acids. CDR3 sequence (DNA): TGTGCCAGCAGTTTCTCCGGGACAGCGGAGACCTACACCTTC. Residues: CASSFSGTAETYTF.

The CDR3 sequence is CASSYAATGNYGYTF. Written as DNA, the CDR3 is TGTGCCAGCAGTTATGCGGCGACAGGGAACTATGGCTACACCTTC. The rearrangement links TRBV6-5 to TRBJ1-2, with TRBD1 matching over 7 bases. V dropped 3 bases and J dropped 2; count of bases not matched to a gene: 6. Germline CDR1 is MNHEY and CDR2 is SVGAGI. This CDR3 comprises 15 residues.

This clone came up a few times. This chain connects TRBV12-5 to TRBJ2-3; D gene ambiguous. The CDR3 has 12 amino acids. Trimming removed 2 bases from V and 6 bases from J, with 6 bases in between. CDR1 LGHNT and CDR2 FRNRAP come from the germline V gene. CDR3 in amino acids: CASGLPRDTQYF. The CDR3 nucleotides read TGTGCTAGTGGTTTGCCTAGGGATACGCAGTATTTT.

The chain couples TRBV6-4 to TRBJ2-1, with 9 nucleotides matching TRBD2. The CDR3 is 15 amino acids. The germline gives CDR1 MRHNA, CDR2 SNTAGT. The V segment lost 6 bases and the J segment 0 bases; nucleotides outside the gene matches: 3. DNA for the CDR3: TGTGCCAGCAGACCGACTAGCGGCTCCTACAATGAGCAGTTCTTC. Translated, it gives CASRPTSGSYNEQFF.

The chain is built from TRBV6-1 and TRBJ2-2; TRBD2 aligns across 9 bases. Germline CDR1 is MNHNS and CDR2 is SASEGT. This CDR3 comprises 16 residues. With 3 bases clipped from V and 4 bases from J, the junction kept 6 bases outside the gene matches. In DNA, the CDR3 is TGTGCCAGCAGTGAGGCGGGGGGGCCGGTCACCGGGGAGCTGTTTTTT. Its protein product is CASSEAGGPVTGELFF.

V usage is TRBV28 and J usage is TRBJ1-5; TRBD1 matches 7 bases. Germline V gene data show CDR1 as MDHEN and CDR2 as SYDVKM. The CDR3 has 17 amino acids. With 6 bases clipped from V and 5 bases from J, the junction kept 16 bases outside the gene matches. The CDR3, as DNA: TGTGCCAGCAGACCCGGGACAGTCGGACTGTATTATCAGCCCCAGCATTTT. This codes for CASRPGTVGLYYQPQHF.

The rearrangement uses TRBV5-1 and TRBJ2-7; no clear D gene. There are 13 residues in the CDR3. CDR1 is SGHRS, CDR2 YFSETQ, per germline. V lost 2 bases, J lost 4 bases, and 10 bases lay in between. CDR3 sequence: CASSFGSYYEQYF. CDR3 nucleotide sequence: TGCGCCAGCAGCTTCGGGTCATATTACGAGCAGTACTTC.

V and J are TRBV18 and TRBJ1-5; maybe TRBD1 (6 bases). The V and J ends lost 2 bases and 5 bases respectively, with 10 bases between them. The CDR3 contains 14 residues. Germline lookup yields CDR1 KGHSH and CDR2 LQKENI. In DNA, the CDR3 is TGTGCCAGCTCACCAAGGGGGGGGGATCAGCCCCAGCATTTT. Encoded protein: CASSPRGGDQPQHF. Full variable domain (remainder filled in from reference TRBV18 and TRBJ1-5): NAGVMQNPRHLVRRRGQEARLRCSPMKGHSHVYWYRQLPEEGLKFMVYLQKENIIDESGMPKERFSAEFPKEGPSILRIQQVVRGDSAAYFCASSPRGGDQPQHFGDGTRLSIL.

The V call is TRBV24-1, the J call TRBJ2-6; TRBD1 might be the D (6 bases). The CDR3 consists of 17 residues. Trimming cost V 2 bases and J 0 bases, with 10 bases left between them. Per the germline V gene, CDR1 is KGHDR and CDR2 is SFDVKD. The DNA of the CDR3 is TGTGCCACCAGTGATTACCCGGGACACTCTGGGGCCAACGTCCTGACTTTC. Amino acids: CATSDYPGHSGANVLTF.

V usage is TRBV10-1 and J usage is TRBJ2-7; 10 positions match TRBD1. J gave up 5 bases and V 2 bases, and 12 bases lay outside the gene matches. Germline V gene lookup returns CDR1 WNHNN and CDR2 SYGVQD (reference sequence). CDR3 size: 17 residues. The chain's CDR3 is CASSEPVVRDRGHEQYF. The CDR3 DNA follows: TGCGCCAGCAGTGAGCCGGTAGTCCGGGACAGGGGTCACGAGCAGTACTTC.

The count of this clone is one. The gene calls are TRBV7-9 and TRBJ1-2; D gene uncertain. The V gene's germline CDR1 is SEHNR and CDR2 FQNEAQ (reference sequence). V gave up 5 bases and J gave up 8 bases, with 9 bases separating them. The CDR3 runs 11 residues. The CDR3 protein is CASSPTPGYTF. CDR3 in DNA: TGTGCCAGCAGCCCGACACCCGGCTACACCTTC.

This clone was seen just once. The chain carries TRBV6-5 and TRBJ2-1, with D tentatively TRBD1 (6 bases). There are 15 residues in the CDR3. V lost 5 bases, J lost 5 bases, and 16 bases lay in between. In germline, CDR1 is MNHEY, CDR2 SVGAGI. Here the CDR3 reads CASSLRGRLDNEQFF. DNA of the CDR3: TGTGCCAGCAGTCTCAGGGGACGCCTTGACAATGAGCAGTTCTTC.

V usage is TRBV10-3 and J usage is TRBJ1-2; the match to TRBD1 covers 7 bases. V dropped 6 bases and J dropped 7; count of bases not matched to a gene: 5. The CDR3 loop spans 12 amino acids. Germline-derived CDR1 and CDR2 are ENHRY and SYGVKD. CDR3 DNA: TGTGCCATCAGCTCTGACAGGGCTGGCTACACCTTC. The encoded protein is CAISSDRAGYTF.

This clone has only one observation. The chain links TRBV11-2 to TRBJ2-5; 7 nucleotides line up with TRBD2. The CDR3 runs 16 residues. Germline trimming cut 0 bases from V and 5 bases from J; bases unmatched to any gene: 9. Germline V gene sequence: CDR1 SGHAT, CDR2 FQNNGV. The chain's CDR3 is CASSLDRLAEGETQYF. CDR3 DNA: TGTGCCAGCAGCTTAGATCGACTAGCCGAGGGGGAGACCCAGTACTTC.

V usage is TRBV19 and J usage is TRBJ2-1; 12 positions match TRBD2. The germline V gene encodes CDR1 LNHDA and CDR2 SQIVND (reference sequence). After removal of 6 bases from V and 4 bases from J, the junction contained 4 bases not matched to a gene. The CDR3 runs 15 residues. The CDR3 protein is CASSPGLAGYNEQFF. The CDR3 nucleotides read TGTGCCAGTAGCCCTGGACTAGCGGGGTACAATGAGCAGTTCTTC.

The chain employs TRBV7-9 and TRBJ2-5, with TRBD1 identical over 11 bases. This CDR3 has 18 residues. V dropped 8 bases and J dropped 5; count of bases not matched to a gene: 19. The germline V gene encodes CDR1 SEHNR and CDR2 FQNEAQ (reference sequence). CDR3 region: CASGDSTGQGAGGETQYF. The CDR3 nucleotides read TGTGCCAGCGGAGATTCGACCGGACAGGGGGCTGGAGGGGAGACCCAGTACTTC.

The J gene is TRBJ1-5, the V gene TRBV5-1; D gene uncertain. Germline-derived CDR1 and CDR2 are SGHRS and YFSETQ. V lost 0 bases and J lost 2, with 12 bases in between. The CDR3 sequence is 16 residues long. The CDR3 loop reads CASSLVKEVGNQPQHF. In nucleotides, the CDR3 is TGCGCCAGCAGCTTGGTTAAGGAGGTAGGCAATCAGCCCCAGCATTTT.

The chain has TRBV19 and TRBJ2-1, with 7 bases matching TRBD1. There are 14 residues in the CDR3. Germline V gene data show CDR1 as LNHDA and CDR2 as SQIVND (reference sequence). V was clipped by 6 bases and J by 5 bases; unmatched bases: 7. The CDR3 DNA reads as TGTGCCAGTAGGGAGGACAGGTGGGACAATGAGCAGTTCTTC. Translating it yields CASREDRWDNEQFF. Together with reference TRBV19 and TRBJ2-1, the CDR3 gives the full variable domain: DGGITQSPKYLFRKEGQNVTLSCEQNLNHDAMYWYRQDPGQGLRLIYYSQIVNDFQKGDIAEGYSVSREKKESFPLTVTSAQKNPTAFYLCASREDRWDNEQFFGPGTRLTVL.

The chain carries TRBV25-1 and TRBJ2-1; TRBD2 aligns across 8 bases. From germline, CDR1 is MGHDK and CDR2 SYGVNS. J lost 8 bases, V lost 7 bases, and 4 bases had no gene match. This CDR3 is built from 12 residues. CDR3 sequence (DNA): TGTGCCAGCAAACGGGGGGGCGATGAGCAGTTCTTC. Translation gives CASKRGGDEQFF.

The CDR3 protein is CATSRNSGGDTGELFF. The CDR3 nucleotides read TGTGCCACCAGCAGAAATAGCGGGGGAGATACCGGGGAGCTGTTTTTT. The chain employs TRBV15 and TRBJ2-2; 9 bases are a match to TRBD2. The germline gives CDR1 LNHNV, CDR2 YYDKDF (reference sequence). V shed 2 bases and J 5 bases; nucleotides not matched to a gene: 6. This CDR3 contains 16 residues.

The chain employs TRBV6-5 and TRBJ1-2; 7 bases line up with TRBD1. V trimming: 6 bases; J trimming: 3 bases; junction bases outside the gene matches: 7. This CDR3 spans 14 amino acids. The germline V gene encodes CDR1 MNHEY and CDR2 SVGAGI. CDR3 nucleotides: TGTGCCAGCAGCCTCCCCAGGGGGGACTATGGCTACACCTTC. Encoded protein: CASSLPRGDYGYTF.

CDR3 amino acids: CASSITGKSYEQYF. As DNA, the CDR3 is TGTGCCAGCAGCATAACAGGGAAAAGCTACGAGCAGTACTTC. The chain recombines TRBV7-2 with TRBJ2-7; D may be TRBD1 (6 bases). The V gene lost 5 bases and the J gene lost 3 bases, with 14 bases spanning the gap. CDR3 length: 14 amino acids. Germline values: CDR1 SGHTA, CDR2 FQGNSA. The full variable domain, with the rest looked up from reference TRBV7-2 and TRBJ2-7, is GAGVSQSPSNKVTEKGKDVELRCDPISGHTALYWYRQSLGQGLEFLIYFQGNSAPDKSGLPSDRFSAERTGGSVSTLTIQRTQQEDSAVYLCASSITGKSYEQYFGPGTRLTVT.